This TCR beta chain is from a study of CD8 T cells in Susac syndrome. Reverse transcription of 0.5 to 1 ug RNA was performed with random hexamers. It was immunoSEQ multiplex PCR that amplified TCR beta CDR3 across 54 Vbeta and 13 Jbeta. Via MiXCR, TCRdb re-called the immunoSEQ multiplex PCR reads, giving one row per CDR3 protein. Counted here are tens of thousands of distinct CDR3 sequences, around 94% occurring once; the ten biggest clones make up approximately 0.3%. Study results and limitations: The CD4+ T cell repertoires of Susac syndrome were found to show no clonal expansion.

Deletions cut 6 bases from V and 2 bases from J, with 13 bases between. There are 14 residues in the CDR3. This clonotype was observed once. Antigen: not known. This TCR was sampled from a human donor with Susac syndrome. The sample taken for sequencing was CD4+ T cells from PBMCs. This sequence joins TRBV12-3 or TRBV12-4 and TRBJ1-1; no reliable D call. The CDR3 region has the DNA TGTGCCAGCAGATCGCTGTGGGGAAACACTGAAGCTTTCTTT. Protein sequence: CASRSLWGNTEAFF.